Detailed here is one TCR beta chain. Its cognate antigen is unknown. The germline V gene encodes CDR1 MNHEY and CDR2 SVGEGT. The CDR3 extends over 17 amino acids. V gave up 6 bases and J gave up 2 bases; unmatched junction bases: 15. The record originates from a study of response to subunit inactivated influenza vaccine. Notes on the study in general: Few new T cells, the authors suggested, are recruited by each seasonal influenza vaccination.

TCRdb re-derived calls from the RT-PCR reads in MiXCR, one entry per CDR3 protein. Seen here are about 160,000 distinct CDR3 sequences, roughly a tenth observed once, and the top ten hold approximately 39%. This clonotype originated in a man aged 50 to 69 who received an inactivated influenza vaccine. The sample was CD8+ T cells sorted from PBMCs, taken less than 30 months after vaccination. V and J are TRBV6-2 or TRBV6-3 and TRBJ2-5, with 7 bases matching TRBD1. The CDR3 nucleotides read TGTGCCAGCAGCCAATTCCCCGGGACAGCGAAACAAGAGACCCAGTACTTC. It encodes CASSQFPGTAKQETQYF.